This TCR beta chain is from a study of technical replicates of blood from a handful of donors. After removal of 3 bases from V and 7 bases from J, the junction contained 2 bases not matched to a gene. The CDR3 sequence is 14 residues long. From germline, CDR1 is SGHTA and CDR2 FQGNSA. The table came from immunoSEQ multiplex PCR; TCRdb's copy has only in-frame clones and leaves some out. The data show 50,000 to 70,000 clones, with 93% seen just once and about 4% held by the top ten. The sequenced sample was PBMCs. The V and J genes are TRBV7-2 and TRBJ1-4; 10 positions agree with TRBD1. The sequence came from a human donor in good health. Some clones in this sample may be carry-over from other donors' samples. In DNA form, the CDR3 reads TGTGCCAGCAGCTTGGACAGGGGGAGTGAAAAACTGTTTTTT. Encoded protein: CASSLDRGSEKLFF.